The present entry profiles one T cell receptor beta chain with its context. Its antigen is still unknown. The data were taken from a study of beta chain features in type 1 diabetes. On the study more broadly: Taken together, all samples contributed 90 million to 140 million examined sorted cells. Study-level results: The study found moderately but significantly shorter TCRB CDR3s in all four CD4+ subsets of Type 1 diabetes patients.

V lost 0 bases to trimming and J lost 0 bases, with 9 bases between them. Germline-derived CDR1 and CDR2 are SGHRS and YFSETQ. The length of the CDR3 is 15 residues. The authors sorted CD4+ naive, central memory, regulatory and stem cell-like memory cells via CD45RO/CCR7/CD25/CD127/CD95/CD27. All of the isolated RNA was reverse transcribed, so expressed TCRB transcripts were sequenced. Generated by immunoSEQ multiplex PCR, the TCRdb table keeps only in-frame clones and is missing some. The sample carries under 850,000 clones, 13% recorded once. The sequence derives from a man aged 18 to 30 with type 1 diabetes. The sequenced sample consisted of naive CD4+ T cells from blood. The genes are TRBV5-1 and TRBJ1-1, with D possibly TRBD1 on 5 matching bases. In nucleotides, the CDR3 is TGCGCCAGCAGCTTGGATGGGGCCCTGAACACTGAAGCTTTCTTT. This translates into CASSLDGALNTEAFF.